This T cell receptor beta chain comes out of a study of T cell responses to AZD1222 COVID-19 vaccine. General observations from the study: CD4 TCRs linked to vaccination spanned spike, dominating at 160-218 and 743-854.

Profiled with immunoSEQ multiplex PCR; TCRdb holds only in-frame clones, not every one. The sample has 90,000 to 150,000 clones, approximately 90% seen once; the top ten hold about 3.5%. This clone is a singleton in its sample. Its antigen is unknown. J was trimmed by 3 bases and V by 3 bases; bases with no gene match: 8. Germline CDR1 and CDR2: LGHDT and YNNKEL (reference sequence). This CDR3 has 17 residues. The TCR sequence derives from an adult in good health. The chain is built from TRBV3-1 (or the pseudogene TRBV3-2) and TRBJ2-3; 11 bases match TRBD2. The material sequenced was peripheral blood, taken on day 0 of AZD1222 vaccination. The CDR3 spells CASSQAGTSGSTDTQYF. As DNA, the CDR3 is TGTGCCAGCAGCCAGGCTGGGACTAGCGGCTCTACAGATACGCAGTATTTT.